This T cell receptor beta chain was profiled in a study of OX40 agonist ivuxolimab in advanced cancers. With V trimmed by 4 bases and J by 3 bases, 3 bases remained unmatched. The CDR3 consists of 13 residues. Per the germline V gene, CDR1 is GTSNPN and CDR2 is SVGIG (reference sequence). Profiling relied on immunoSEQ multiplex PCR, and the TCRdb table lists in-frame clones only, not all of them. Of more than 80,000 clones listed, about 89% are singletons. The receptor was derived from an adult with an advanced solid tumor such as melanoma, head and neck, liver or kidney cancer. The chain links TRBV30 to TRBJ1-1; 9 bases fit TRBD1. The sequences come from CD4+ or CD8+ T cells sorted from blood, collected in a trial of the OX40 agonist ivuxolimab. In DNA form, the CDR3 reads TGTGCCTGGATTCGGACAGGGGACACTGAAGCTTTCTTT. Translated, it gives CAWIRTGDTEAFF.